Presented here are 30 T cell receptor beta chains from one specimen sequenced in a study of spatial heterogeneity in lung cancer. TCRdb used MiXCR to reprocess the 5' RACE reads, holding one entry per CDR3 protein. The repertoire holds 2,500 to 3,500 distinct CDR3 sequences, roughly 7% seen once, with about a sixth in the top ten. Time point of the sample: sample taken at primary tumor resection. The source material was normal lung tissue next to the tumor, sampled at surgery. These TCRs come from a male donor with early-stage non-small cell lung cancer.

This clonotype was detected a few times. The chain has TRBV7-9 and TRBJ1-4; 8 nucleotides line up with TRBD1. The V gene's germline CDR1 is SEHNR and CDR2 FQNEAQ (reference sequence). After removal of 6 bases from V and 7 bases from J, the junction contained 13 bases not matched to a gene. The CDR3 loop spans 16 amino acids. The CDR3 sequence is CASSNLFGQGGEKLFF. The CDR3 coding sequence is TGTGCCAGCAGTAATCTCTTCGGACAGGGAGGTGAAAAACTGTTTTTT. Filled out from reference TRBV7-9 and TRBJ1-4, the complete variable domain reads DTGVSQNPRHKITKRGQNVTFRCDPISEHNRLYWYRQTLGQGPEFLTYFQNEAQLEKSRLLSDRFSAERPKGSFSTLEIQRTEQGDSAMYLCASSNLFGQGGEKLFFGSGTQLSVL.

This clonotype counts as medium-sized. The genes are TRBV10-3 and TRBJ2-3; 10 bases fit TRBD1. CDR3 size: 12 residues. Germline CDR1 is ENHRY and CDR2 is SYGVKD. Trimming took 10 bases from V and 4 from J; bases not matched to a gene: 2. The CDR3 nucleotides read TGTGCCACCGGGACAGGGGCAGATACGCAGTATTTT. Translating it yields CATGTGADTQYF.

By share, this clonotype ranks as medium-sized. This chain links TRBV7-2 with TRBJ2-3; no firm D call. V was pared by 5 bases and J by 3 bases, with 3 bases between. CDR1 and CDR2 from the germline V gene are SGHTA and FQGNSA. This CDR3 comprises 11 residues. DNA for the CDR3: TGTGCCAGCAGCCCTACAGATACGCAGTATTTT. As protein: CASSPTDTQYF.

This chain links TRBV12-3 or TRBV12-4 with TRBJ1-3; unclear D gene. V dropped 3 bases and J dropped 2 bases, with 11 bases sitting between them. The CDR3 sequence is 15 residues long. The CDR3 DNA reads TGTGCCAGCAGTTTTGGAGACCTAACTGGAAACACCATATATTTT. This encodes CASSFGDLTGNTIYF.

This clonotype is termed medium-sized. CDR3 in amino acids: CASSLGPMTSGTNTGELFF. CDR3 nucleotide sequence: TGCGCCAGCAGCTTGGGCCCCATGACTAGCGGGACGAACACCGGGGAGCTGTTTTTT. The genes are TRBV5-1 and TRBJ2-2, with TRBD2 matching over 11 bases. The germline V gene encodes CDR1 SGHRS and CDR2 YFSETQ. V dropped 0 bases and J dropped 0; count of bases not matched to a gene: 7. The CDR3 spans 19 residues. Combining the CDR3 with reference TRBV5-1 and TRBJ2-2 gives the whole variable domain KAGVTQTPRYLIKTRGQQVTLSCSPISGHRSVSWYQQTPGQGLQFLFEYFSETQRNKGNFPGRFSGRQFSNSRSEMNVSTLELGDSALYLCASSLGPMTSGTNTGELFFGEGSRLTVL.

This clonotype was detected many times. V is TRBV6-2 or TRBV6-3 and J is TRBJ2-1; 13 bases map to TRBD2. Germline-derived CDR1 and CDR2 are MNHEY and SVGEGT. This CDR3 region has 14 residues. Trimming removed 7 bases from V and 7 bases from J; junction bases left unmatched: 4. CDR3 amino acids: CASTGLAGANEQFF. CDR3 nucleotides: TGTGCCAGCACCGGACTAGCGGGGGCGAATGAGCAGTTCTTC.

By sample share, this clonotype is large (0.1 to 1%). The genes are TRBV28 and TRBJ2-3, with D maybe TRBD2 (6 bases). CDR1 and CDR2 from the germline V gene are MDHEN and SYDVKM. This CDR3 comprises 14 residues. DNA of the CDR3: TGTGCTAGCGGTTACATCACAGACCTAGATACGCAGTATTTT. Translated, it gives CASGYITDLDTQYF. Looking up the rest from reference TRBV28 and TRBJ2-3 gives the full variable domain: DVKVTQSSRYLVKRTGEKVFLECVQDMDHENMFWYRQDPGLGLRLIYFSYDVKMKEKGDIPEGYSVSREKKERFSLILESASTNQTSMYLCASGYITDLDTQYFGPGTRLTVL.

The V call is TRBV7-2, the J call TRBJ1-6; a weak D match, TRBD1 (5 bases). There are 14 residues in the CDR3. The germline gives CDR1 SGHTA, CDR2 FQGNSA. The V and J ends lost 4 bases and 5 bases respectively, with 9 bases between them. The CDR3 is CASSWDAHNSPLHF. CDR3 nucleotide sequence: TGTGCCAGCAGCTGGGACGCTCATAATTCACCCCTCCACTTT. The variable domain in full, with the rest retrieved from reference TRBV7-2 and TRBJ1-6, is GAGVSQSPSNKVTEKGKDVELRCDPISGHTALYWYRQSLGQGLEFLIYFQGNSAPDKSGLPSDRFSAERTGGSVSTLTIQRTQQEDSAVYLCASSWDAHNSPLHFGNGTRLTVT.

This clonotype is labeled as medium-sized. The CDR3 region has the DNA TGTGCCATCAGTGATCTGCGGGTTTCTGGGGCCAACGTCCTGACTTTC. Translating gives CAISDLRVSGANVLTF. The J gene is TRBJ2-6, the V gene TRBV10-3; a weak D match, TRBD2 (5 bases). Germline CDR1 and CDR2: ENHRY and SYGVKD. The CDR3 length is 16 residues. V lost 3 bases, J lost 1 base, and 10 bases lay in between.

By sample share, this clonotype is large. The chain joins TRBV2 to TRBJ1-5, with D perhaps matching TRBD1 (5 bases). The CDR3 is 14 residues long. From germline, CDR1 is SNHLY and CDR2 FYNNEI. Trimming left V 4 bases short and J 3 bases short, with 10 bases between. The CDR3 DNA sequence: TGTGCCAGCAGTGCGGGGCCTACCAATCAGCCCCAGCATTTT. This gives the protein CASSAGPTNQPQHF.

In this sample, this clonotype is medium-sized. The chain is built from TRBV2 and TRBJ2-2; D is unclear. This CDR3 has 13 residues. Deletions cut 2 bases from V and 4 bases from J, with 5 bases between. Germline CDR1 SNHLY, CDR2 FYNNEI. The CDR3 coding sequence is TGTGCCAGCAGTGAACTAGGCACCGGGGAGCTGTTTTTT. It is translated as CASSELGTGELFF.

This clonotype was found many times. The genes are TRBV20-1 and TRBJ2-7; D may be TRBD1 or TRBD2 (5 bases each). V lost 4 bases and J lost 7, with 11 bases in between. Germline V gene data show CDR1 as DFQATT and CDR2 as SNEGSKA (reference sequence). The CDR3 is 11 amino acids. CDR3 protein: CSANYRREQYF. The CDR3 nucleotides are TGCAGTGCTAACTACAGGAGGGAGCAGTACTTC.

This clonotype is labeled as medium-sized (0.01 to 0.1%). The chain joins TRBV6-1 to TRBJ2-1; 12 nucleotides line up with TRBD2. CDR1 and CDR2 from the germline V gene are MNHNS and SASEGT. The CDR3 runs to 15 residues. Unmatched junction bases numbered 1, after V lost 4 bases and J lost 3 bases. The CDR3 DNA is TGTGCCAGCAGTGCACTAGCGGGGGGCTACAATGAGCAGTTCTTC. Translating it yields CASSALAGGYNEQFF.

This chain's CDR3 is CASSQETGANYGYTF. The CDR3 nucleotides are TGTGCCAGCAGCCAAGAGACGGGGGCAAACTATGGCTACACCTTC. The J gene is TRBJ1-2, the V gene TRBV4-2, with D perhaps TRBD1 (6 bases). This CDR3 comprises 15 residues. Trimming left V 0 bases short and J 2 bases short, with 10 bases between. CDR1 and CDR2 (germline): LGHNA, YNFKEQ.

This clonotype is labeled medium-sized. The chain combines TRBV5-4 with TRBJ2-5, with TRBD2 matching 9 bases. The CDR3 runs to 15 residues. CDR1 and CDR2 from the germline V gene are SGHNT and YYREEE (reference sequence). With V trimmed by 4 bases and J by 0 bases, 4 bases remained unmatched. This chain's CDR3 is CASSHRLADQETQYF. The CDR3 coding sequence is TGTGCCAGCAGCCACCGACTAGCGGACCAAGAGACCCAGTACTTC.

In this sample, this clonotype is medium-sized. The chain combines TRBV5-4 with TRBJ2-2; D call uncertain. Germline values: CDR1 SGHNT, CDR2 YYREEE (reference sequence). V gave up 6 bases and J gave up 0 bases, with 9 bases separating them. CDR3 size: 14 residues. The CDR3 DNA reads TGTGCCAGCATAGACCCCTCGAACACCGGGGAGCTGTTTTTT. Protein sequence: CASIDPSNTGELFF. The whole variable domain, remainder taken from reference TRBV5-4 and TRBJ2-2, is ETGVTQSPTHLIKTRGQQVTLRCSSQSGHNTVSWYQQALGQGPQFIFQYYREEENGRGNFPPRFSGLQFPNYSSELNVNALELDDSALYLCASIDPSNTGELFFGEGSRLTVL.

This clonotype is judged large. The chain has TRBV6-2 or TRBV6-3 and TRBJ2-7; TRBD1 agrees at 7 bases. The V gene end was trimmed by 6 bases and the J gene end by 2 bases; junction bases not matched to a gene: 7. This CDR3 is built from 14 residues. CDR1 is MNHEY and CDR2 is SVGEGT in the germline V gene. CDR3 loop: CASSRTGGPYEQYF. In DNA form, the CDR3 reads TGTGCCAGCAGCCGGACAGGAGGCCCCTACGAGCAGTACTTC.

This clonotype was found many times. The gene calls are TRBV30 and TRBJ1-6; 8 nucleotides match TRBD1. This CDR3 is 14 amino acids long. V trimming: 5 bases; J trimming: 10 bases; junction bases outside the gene matches: 10. CDR1 and CDR2 from the germline V gene are GTSNPN and SVGIG (reference sequence). The DNA for the CDR3 is TGTGCCTGGTCGGGACAGGCGGAGTTCTCACCCCTCCACTTT. It translates to CAWSGQAEFSPLHF.

At least ten counts were recorded for this clonotype. J is TRBJ1-2 and V is TRBV29-1; a possible D gene is TRBD1 (5 bases). Trimming left V 3 bases short and J 8 bases short, with 13 bases between. Germline loops: CDR1 SQVTM, CDR2 ANQGSEA. This CDR3 spans 12 amino acids. The CDR3 DNA reads as TGCAGCGTTGACTCGGGACGGCGAGGCTACACCTTC. Translating it yields CSVDSGRRGYTF. Based on the CDR3 plus reference TRBV29-1 and TRBJ1-2, the full variable domain is SAVISQKPSRDICQRGTSLTIQCQVDSQVTMMFWYRQQPGQSLTLIATANQGSEATYESGFVIDKFPISRPNLTFSTLTVSNMSPEDSSIYLCSVDSGRRGYTFGSGTRLTVV.

The V gene is TRBV7-2, the J gene TRBJ2-3, with TRBD2 identical over 7 bases. Germline lookup yields CDR1 SGHTA and CDR2 FQGNSA. With V trimmed by 1 base and J by 4 bases, 8 bases remained unmatched. The CDR3 sequence is 16 residues long. CDR3 DNA sequence: TGTGCCAGCAGCTTAGTTCGCGGGGGAGTCCCAGATACGCAGTATTTT. This sequence encodes CASSLVRGGVPDTQYF.

Relative to its sample, this clonotype is medium-sized. The chain is built from TRBV6-2 or TRBV6-3 and TRBJ1-1, with a weak D call TRBD1 (6 bases). The germline gives CDR1 MNHEY, CDR2 SVGEGT. The CDR3 is made up of 16 amino acids. Trimming cost V 2 bases and J 2 bases, with 15 bases left between them. The CDR3 spells CASSYALQGPNTEAFF. Here the CDR3 DNA reads TGTGCCAGCAGTTACGCTCTACAGGGTCCCAACACTGAAGCTTTCTTT.

This clonotype qualifies as medium-sized. The chain employs TRBV20-1 and TRBJ2-5; D is possibly TRBD2 (5 bases). Germline V gene sequence: CDR1 DFQATT, CDR2 SNEGSKA (reference sequence). The V and J ends lost 2 bases and 0 bases respectively, with 13 bases between them. The CDR3 spans 15 residues. CDR3 residues: CSARPTTPYQETQYF. The CDR3 DNA is TGCAGTGCTAGACCGACTACTCCGTACCAAGAGACCCAGTACTTC.

The V gene is TRBV20-1, the J gene TRBJ2-2; the D gene is possibly TRBD1 (6 bases). V was trimmed by 3 bases and J by 1 base, leaving 9 bases between them. Per the germline V gene, CDR1 is DFQATT and CDR2 is SNEGSKA (reference sequence). The CDR3 runs to 14 residues. The chain's CDR3 is CSASLQGNTGELFF. DNA for the CDR3: TGCAGTGCTAGCTTACAGGGGAACACCGGGGAGCTGTTTTTT.

This clonotype is categorized as medium-sized. The chain uses TRBV11-2 and TRBJ2-3; TRBD2 agrees at 9 bases. J gave up 2 bases and V 4 bases, and 4 bases lay outside the gene matches. The CDR3 extends over 15 amino acids. CDR1 is SGHAT and CDR2 is FQNNGV in the germline V gene. CDR3 residues: CASSYIAGATDTQYF. CDR3 DNA: TGTGCCAGCAGCTACATAGCGGGAGCCACAGATACGCAGTATTTT.

This clonotype was observed many times. This sequence joins TRBV6-5 and TRBJ1-6, with 7 bases matching TRBD1. Trimming took 2 bases from V and 1 from J; bases not matched to a gene: 2. The CDR3 runs to 16 residues. Germline V gives CDR1 MNHEY, CDR2 SVGAGI. The CDR3 DNA reads TGTGCCAGCAGTTACGCAGGGGGGTCCTATAATTCACCCCTCCACTTT. Amino acids: CASSYAGGSYNSPLHF.

This clonotype is labeled medium-sized. The chain recombines TRBV7-2 with TRBJ2-7, with TRBD1 matching 10 bases. CDR1 SGHTA and CDR2 FQGNSA come from the germline V gene. V lost 1 base, J lost 2 bases, and 11 bases stayed unmatched. The CDR3 sequence is 18 residues long. The CDR3 loop is CASSLVAGTGTGAYEQYF. The CDR3 DNA follows: TGTGCCAGCAGCTTAGTAGCGGGAACCGGGACAGGGGCCTACGAGCAGTACTTC.

V is TRBV13 and J is TRBJ2-2; no clear D. The CDR3 is made up of 11 amino acids. CDR1 is PRHDT, CDR2 FYEKMQ, per germline (reference sequence). Trimming left V 4 bases short and J 3 bases short, with 0 bases between. The DNA of the CDR3 is TGTGCCAGCAGCTACACCGGGGAGCTGTTTTTT. This gives the protein CASSYTGELFF.

Sample share makes this clonotype medium-sized. The gene calls are TRBV11-2 and TRBJ2-1, with 8 bases that match TRBD2. Unmatched junction bases numbered 6, after V lost 2 bases and J lost 9 bases. Per germline, CDR1 SGHAT and CDR2 FQNNGV. This CDR3 comprises 14 residues. CDR3 in DNA: TGTGCCAGCAGCTTAAGAACCGCGGGAGGTGAGCAGTTCTTC. This translates into CASSLRTAGGEQFF.

By sample share, this clonotype is medium-sized (0.01 to 0.1%). V usage is TRBV7-8 and J usage is TRBJ2-3; 9 bases align to TRBD2. Germline assignment: CDR1 SGHVS and CDR2 FQNEAQ. This CDR3 contains 16 residues. V shed 1 base, J shed 5 bases, and the junction held 7 bases outside the gene matches. In DNA form, the CDR3 reads TGTGCCAGCAGCTTAGAGCCTAGCGGGGTTATAGATACGCAGTATTTT. The encoded protein is CASSLEPSGVIDTQYF.

This clonotype was observed at least ten times. The chain carries TRBV10-3 and TRBJ2-7; the D gene is possibly TRBD1 (6 bases). Deletions cut 2 bases from V and 2 bases from J, with 10 bases between. CDR1 and CDR2 from the germline V gene are ENHRY and SYGVKD. The CDR3 contains 14 residues. The DNA of the CDR3 is TGTGCCATCAGTGAGACCACAGGGACCTACGAGCAGTACTTC. Its translation: CAISETTGTYEQYF.